These 27 T cell receptor beta chains originate from one sample sequenced in a study of T cell clones after liver transplantation. Method: immunoSEQ multiplex PCR; TCRdb's copy keeps in-frame clones and lacks some. The table has some 80,000 clones, around four fifths seen once. This sample comprised CD4+ T cells from blood, obtained about 50 months after liver transplant. Receptors were obtained from a human patient who received a liver transplant. The graft donor may have given rise to some T cells.

CDR3 in DNA: TGTGCCAGCAGCCCAACCCCGGTCCCAAATGAAAAACTGTTTTTT. Its translation: CASSPTPVPNEKLFF. The genes are TRBV7-2 and TRBJ1-4; no definite D call. CDR3 length: 15 amino acids. The V and J ends lost 5 bases and 5 bases respectively, with 15 bases between them. Germline CDR1 and CDR2: SGHTA and FQGNSA.

The rearrangement links TRBV4-3 to TRBJ2-5; no definite D call. The CDR3 covers 14 residues. In germline, CDR1 is LGHNA, CDR2 YSLEER. Trimming removed 1 base from V and 3 bases from J, with 9 bases in between. In DNA form, the CDR3 reads TGCGCCAGCAGCCAAGGTAGAGGAGAAGAGACCCAGTACTTC. Protein sequence: CASSQGRGEETQYF.

Turning to this clone: Compared with germline, one end of the junction differs, possibly owing to a read error. The sample contains more than one DNA sequence encoding this CDR3. The rearrangement joins TRBV7-6 to TRBJ2-3; 9 positions match TRBD1. The CDR3 runs to 15 residues. CDR1 SGHVS and CDR2 FNYEAQ come from the germline V gene. CDR3 in DNA: TGTGCCAGCAGCCTAAACAGGGGGCGCACGGATACGCAGTATTTT. Its translation is CASSLNRGRTDTQYF.

The gene calls are TRBV9 and TRBJ1-2; 10 bases agree with TRBD1. The CDR3 is 15 amino acids. The J segment lost 3 bases and the V segment lost 4 bases, leaving 6 bases of the junction unmatched. Germline V gene data show CDR1 as SGDLS and CDR2 as YYNGEE. CDR3 region: CASSIGDRGDYGYTF. CDR3 bases: TGTGCCAGCAGCATCGGGGACAGGGGTGACTATGGCTACACCTTC.

The chain has TRBV15 and TRBJ2-1, with a weak D call TRBD2 (5 bases). CDR1 LNHNV and CDR2 YYDKDF come from the germline V gene (reference sequence). The CDR3 length is 15 residues. Trimming removed 1 base from V and 7 bases from J, with 14 bases in between. CDR3 DNA: TGTGCCACCAGCAGAGCTAAGTGGGGAGCGAATGAGCAGTTCTTC. It specifies CATSRAKWGANEQFF.

This clone appeared a single time. This chain links TRBV27 with TRBJ1-1; D gene ambiguous. Germline V gives CDR1 MNHEY, CDR2 SMNVEV (reference sequence). V gave up 6 bases and J gave up 0 bases, with 17 bases separating them. This CDR3 has 16 amino acids. In DNA form, the CDR3 reads TGTGCCAGCAGCCCTACTAAGCGCACTTTGAACACTGAAGCTTTCTTT. It yields the protein CASSPTKRTLNTEAFF.

The V gene is TRBV21-1, the J gene TRBJ2-7; TRBD1, the table's D call, was not compared with the DNA. TRBV21-1 is recorded as a pseudogene. The CDR3 is made up of 15 amino acids. The CDR3 nucleotides read TGTGCCAGCAGCAACCCCGGGACAGAGGTCTATCAGCAGTACTTC. It yields the protein CASSNPGTEVYQQYF.

V and J are TRBV6-5 and TRBJ1-4; 9 positions agree with TRBD1. The CDR3 spans 15 residues. Germline V gene data show CDR1 as MNHEY and CDR2 as SVGAGI. Trimming removed 0 bases from V and 8 bases from J; junction bases left unmatched: 4. This CDR3 is CASSYSDRGREKLFF. CDR3 DNA: TGTGCCAGCAGTTACTCGGACAGGGGTCGCGAAAAACTGTTTTTT.

The rearrangement uses TRBV27 and TRBJ2-1; no reliable D call. The CDR3 is made up of 12 amino acids. Trimming stripped 6 bases from V and 10 bases from J, with 13 bases between. Germline V gene lookup returns CDR1 MNHEY and CDR2 SMNVEV (reference sequence). CDR3 sequence: CASSYGVQEQFF. The CDR3 DNA is TGTGCCAGCAGCTATGGGGTTCAGGAGCAGTTCTTC.

The chain uses TRBV7-9 and TRBJ2-1; unclear D gene. CDR3 length: 16 amino acids. Germline V gene lookup returns CDR1 SEHNR and CDR2 FQNEAQ (reference sequence). V was cut by 4 bases and J by 0 bases, with 13 bases left in between. The DNA for the CDR3 is TGTGCCAGCAGCTCCCGACGGCCGAGCTCCTACAATGAGCAGTTCTTC. Its translation is CASSSRRPSSYNEQFF.

This clone turned up a few times. The rearrangement uses TRBV6-6 and TRBJ2-5; the D gene could be TRBD1 or TRBD2 (5 bases each). CDR1 and CDR2 (germline): MNHNY, SVGAGI (reference sequence). This CDR3 region has 16 residues. The V and J ends lost 0 bases and 7 bases respectively, with 18 bases between them. CDR3 amino acids: CASSYSITPGQSTQYF. In DNA, the CDR3 is TGTGCCAGCAGTTACTCGATCACCCCGGGGCAGTCGACCCAGTACTTC.

This chain links TRBV5-1 with TRBJ2-7; D perhaps matches TRBD2 (5 bases). Germline V lookup: CDR1 SGHRS, CDR2 YFSETQ. This CDR3 is 13 amino acids long. The V end lost 1 base, the J end lost 7 bases, and 12 bases lay between the germline ends. The CDR3 bases are TGCGCCAGCAGCTTGTCTCGGGGTCGAGAGCAGTACTTC. This codes for CASSLSRGREQYF. The whole variable domain, remainder taken from reference TRBV5-1 and TRBJ2-7, is KAGVTQTPRYLIKTRGQQVTLSCSPISGHRSVSWYQQTPGQGLQFLFEYFSETQRNKGNFPGRFSGRQFSNSRSEMNVSTLELGDSALYLCASSLSRGREQYFGPGTRLTVT.

V and J are TRBV5-4 and TRBJ1-1, with 7 bases fitting TRBD1. The CDR3 has 18 residues. Looked up from germline, CDR1 is SGHNT and CDR2 is YYREEE (reference sequence). V dropped 0 bases and J dropped 2; count of bases not matched to a gene: 13. The CDR3 reads CASSLAKGGASRNTEAFF. As DNA, the CDR3 is TGTGCCAGCAGCTTGGCCAAAGGGGGCGCGTCGAGAAACACTGAAGCTTTCTTT.

The CDR3 reads CASTLSGGTLGYGYTF. The CDR3, as DNA: TGTGCCAGCACTCTGAGTGGCGGAACCTTAGGCTATGGCTACACCTTC. The J gene is TRBJ1-2, the V gene TRBV5-5; unclear D gene. The ends were cut back, 6 bases at V and 4 bases at J, with 22 bases in the middle. Per the germline V gene, CDR1 is SGHKS and CDR2 is YYEKEE (reference sequence). The CDR3 consists of 16 residues.

This chain joins TRBV19 and TRBJ1-5; no definite D call. The ends were cut back, 5 bases at V and 1 base at J, with 12 bases in the middle. The CDR3 has 15 residues. Germline V gives CDR1 LNHDA, CDR2 SQIVND (reference sequence). CDR3 sequence (DNA): TGTGCCAGTAGTTTCGACTATGTAAGCAATCAGCCCCAGCATTTT. Its protein is CASSFDYVSNQPQHF.

This clone was counted once. V usage is TRBV7-3 and J usage is TRBJ2-3; tentative D call: TRBD1 (7 bases). Per germline, CDR1 SGHTA and CDR2 FQGTGA. The germline V and J ends were trimmed by 2 bases and 4 bases, with 16 bases remaining between them. The CDR3 runs 16 residues. CDR3 nucleotides: TGTGCCAGCAGCTTACGGTCTGGAGGGGGCCCAGATACGCAGTATTTT. Its translation: CASSLRSGGGPDTQYF.

The rearrangement joins TRBV5-1 to TRBJ2-1; TRBD1 might be the D (6 bases). Trimming shortened V by 0 bases and J by 8 bases, and 18 bases separated the two germline ends. This CDR3 is 16 amino acids long. The germline V gene encodes CDR1 SGHRS and CDR2 YFSETQ. The CDR3 loop reads CASSLVSVGAGDEQFF. The CDR3 nucleotides read TGCGCCAGCAGCTTGGTCTCGGTCGGGGCAGGGGATGAGCAGTTCTTC.

The chain recombines TRBV12-5 with TRBJ1-3; 8 bases align to TRBD1. Germline lookup yields CDR1 LGHNT and CDR2 FRNRAP. There are 14 residues in the CDR3. V lost 2 bases to trimming and J lost 7 bases; unmatched junction nucleotides: 4. CDR3 coding DNA: TGTGCTAGTGGTTTGCGGCAGGGGGCGAACACCATATATTTT. Encoded protein: CASGLRQGANTIYF.

The chain has TRBV5-4 and TRBJ1-3; perhaps TRBD1 as D (5 bases). The germline V and J ends were trimmed by 3 bases and 5 bases, with 12 bases remaining between them. The germline CDR1 and CDR2 sequences are SGHNT and YYREEE (reference sequence). The length of the CDR3 is 14 residues. In nucleotides, the CDR3 is TGTGCCAGCAGCTCACCTGGGGCCAGAAACACCATATATTTT. Its translation: CASSSPGARNTIYF.

The rearrangement joins TRBV27 to TRBJ1-1, with D possibly TRBD1 on 5 matching bases. The length of the CDR3 is 14 residues. Germline loops: CDR1 MNHEY, CDR2 SMNVEV (reference sequence). Deletions cut 5 bases from V and 6 bases from J, with 16 bases between. The CDR3 nucleotides are TGTGCCAGCAGTCCTCAGGGCTCGACCGCTGAAGCTTTCTTT. Amino acid sequence: CASSPQGSTAEAFF.

The rearrangement uses TRBV28 and TRBJ1-2; perhaps TRBD1 as D (5 bases). Trimming removed 6 bases from V and 2 bases from J, with 16 bases in between. Germline-derived CDR1 and CDR2 are MDHEN and SYDVKM. The CDR3 is 15 amino acids. CDR3 protein: CASSRSLGDNYGYTF. The CDR3 bases are TGTGCCAGCAGCCGATCTTTAGGGGACAACTATGGCTACACCTTC.

The chain recombines TRBV6-4 with TRBJ2-3, with 9 bases fitting TRBD2. This CDR3 is 17 amino acids long. Germline V gene sequence: CDR1 MRHNA, CDR2 SNTAGT. V trimming: 6 bases; J trimming: 3 bases; junction bases outside the gene matches: 13. CDR3 sequence reads: CASSQDSSGGRTDTQYF. Here the CDR3 DNA reads TGTGCCAGCAGCCAAGATTCAAGCGGGGGGCGTACAGATACGCAGTATTTT.

The gene calls are TRBV5-1 and TRBJ2-5; possibly TRBD2 for D (6 bases). The V end lost 2 bases, the J end lost 5 bases, and 13 bases lay between the germline ends. CDR1 SGHRS and CDR2 YFSETQ come from the germline V gene. CDR3 size: 14 residues. CDR3: CASSFGGAGETQYF. The CDR3 DNA follows: TGCGCCAGCAGCTTTGGAGGGGCGGGCGAGACCCAGTACTTC. Using reference TRBV5-1 and TRBJ2-5 for the parts outside the CDR3, the full variable domain is KAGVTQTPRYLIKTRGQQVTLSCSPISGHRSVSWYQQTPGQGLQFLFEYFSETQRNKGNFPGRFSGRQFSNSRSEMNVSTLELGDSALYLCASSFGGAGETQYFGPGTRLLVL.

This chain links TRBV7-9 with TRBJ1-2; possible D gene TRBD1, 5 bases. Trimming took off 5 bases at V and 4 bases at J, with 5 bases between the two ends. From germline, CDR1 is SEHNR and CDR2 FQNEAQ (reference sequence). This CDR3 is 11 amino acids long. CDR3: CASSQGYGYTF. CDR3 DNA: TGTGCCAGCAGCCAGGGCTATGGCTACACCTTC.

The chain employs TRBV5-4 and TRBJ1-2; no clear D. Trimming left V 5 bases short and J 4 bases short, with 9 bases between. The CDR3 extends over 12 amino acids. The germline V gene has CDR1 SGHNT and CDR2 YYREEE (reference sequence). CDR3 region: CASSSGIYGYTF. In nucleotides, the CDR3 is TGTGCCAGCAGTTCCGGGATCTATGGCTACACCTTC.

The J gene is TRBJ2-1, the V gene TRBV5-1; 8 positions match TRBD1. This CDR3 contains 15 residues. Germline assignment: CDR1 SGHRS and CDR2 YFSETQ. After removal of 4 bases from V and 2 bases from J, the junction contained 5 bases not matched to a gene. The CDR3 region is CASSPGQATYNEQFF. As DNA, the CDR3 is TGCGCCAGCAGCCCGGGACAGGCCACCTACAATGAGCAGTTCTTC.

A few counts support this clone. At one end the junction does not follow the germline gene, possibly because of a read error. The chain employs TRBV6-5 and TRBJ1-6; D remains ambiguous. The CDR3 contains 13 residues. Germline V lookup: CDR1 MNHEY, CDR2 SVGAGI. The CDR3 is CASSTDPNSPLHF. The CDR3 DNA sequence: TGTGCCAGCAGTACCGATCCGAATTCGCCCCTCCACTTT.